This entry features one TCR beta chain sequence. CDR1 is LNHNV, CDR2 YYDKDF, per germline (reference sequence). CDR3 size: 14 residues. The V end was cut by 4 bases, the J end by 3 bases, with 12 bases between. This entry belongs to a study of blood T cell repertoires in COVID-19. Study-level background: T cells, B-cell-depleted T cells, or PBMCs provided the cDNA or gDNA that served as material.

In the authors' methods: Nucleated cell counts were estimated from reference gene primer amplification. TCRdb keeps only in-frame clones here, not all; method: immunoSEQ multiplex PCR. For V, J and clone size, that table is used; D and trimming come from the DNA. The sample consists of 350,000 to 400,000 clones, 90% of them appearing once. Source material: peripheral blood. This rearrangement joins TRBV15 to TRBJ1-1, with D possibly being TRBD1 (6 bases). The TCR comes from a man aged 18 to 35 with active or convalescent COVID-19. DNA of the CDR3: TGTGCCACCAGCAAGGGGGGGTATGACACTGAAGCTTTCTTT. This encodes CATSKGGYDTEAFF.